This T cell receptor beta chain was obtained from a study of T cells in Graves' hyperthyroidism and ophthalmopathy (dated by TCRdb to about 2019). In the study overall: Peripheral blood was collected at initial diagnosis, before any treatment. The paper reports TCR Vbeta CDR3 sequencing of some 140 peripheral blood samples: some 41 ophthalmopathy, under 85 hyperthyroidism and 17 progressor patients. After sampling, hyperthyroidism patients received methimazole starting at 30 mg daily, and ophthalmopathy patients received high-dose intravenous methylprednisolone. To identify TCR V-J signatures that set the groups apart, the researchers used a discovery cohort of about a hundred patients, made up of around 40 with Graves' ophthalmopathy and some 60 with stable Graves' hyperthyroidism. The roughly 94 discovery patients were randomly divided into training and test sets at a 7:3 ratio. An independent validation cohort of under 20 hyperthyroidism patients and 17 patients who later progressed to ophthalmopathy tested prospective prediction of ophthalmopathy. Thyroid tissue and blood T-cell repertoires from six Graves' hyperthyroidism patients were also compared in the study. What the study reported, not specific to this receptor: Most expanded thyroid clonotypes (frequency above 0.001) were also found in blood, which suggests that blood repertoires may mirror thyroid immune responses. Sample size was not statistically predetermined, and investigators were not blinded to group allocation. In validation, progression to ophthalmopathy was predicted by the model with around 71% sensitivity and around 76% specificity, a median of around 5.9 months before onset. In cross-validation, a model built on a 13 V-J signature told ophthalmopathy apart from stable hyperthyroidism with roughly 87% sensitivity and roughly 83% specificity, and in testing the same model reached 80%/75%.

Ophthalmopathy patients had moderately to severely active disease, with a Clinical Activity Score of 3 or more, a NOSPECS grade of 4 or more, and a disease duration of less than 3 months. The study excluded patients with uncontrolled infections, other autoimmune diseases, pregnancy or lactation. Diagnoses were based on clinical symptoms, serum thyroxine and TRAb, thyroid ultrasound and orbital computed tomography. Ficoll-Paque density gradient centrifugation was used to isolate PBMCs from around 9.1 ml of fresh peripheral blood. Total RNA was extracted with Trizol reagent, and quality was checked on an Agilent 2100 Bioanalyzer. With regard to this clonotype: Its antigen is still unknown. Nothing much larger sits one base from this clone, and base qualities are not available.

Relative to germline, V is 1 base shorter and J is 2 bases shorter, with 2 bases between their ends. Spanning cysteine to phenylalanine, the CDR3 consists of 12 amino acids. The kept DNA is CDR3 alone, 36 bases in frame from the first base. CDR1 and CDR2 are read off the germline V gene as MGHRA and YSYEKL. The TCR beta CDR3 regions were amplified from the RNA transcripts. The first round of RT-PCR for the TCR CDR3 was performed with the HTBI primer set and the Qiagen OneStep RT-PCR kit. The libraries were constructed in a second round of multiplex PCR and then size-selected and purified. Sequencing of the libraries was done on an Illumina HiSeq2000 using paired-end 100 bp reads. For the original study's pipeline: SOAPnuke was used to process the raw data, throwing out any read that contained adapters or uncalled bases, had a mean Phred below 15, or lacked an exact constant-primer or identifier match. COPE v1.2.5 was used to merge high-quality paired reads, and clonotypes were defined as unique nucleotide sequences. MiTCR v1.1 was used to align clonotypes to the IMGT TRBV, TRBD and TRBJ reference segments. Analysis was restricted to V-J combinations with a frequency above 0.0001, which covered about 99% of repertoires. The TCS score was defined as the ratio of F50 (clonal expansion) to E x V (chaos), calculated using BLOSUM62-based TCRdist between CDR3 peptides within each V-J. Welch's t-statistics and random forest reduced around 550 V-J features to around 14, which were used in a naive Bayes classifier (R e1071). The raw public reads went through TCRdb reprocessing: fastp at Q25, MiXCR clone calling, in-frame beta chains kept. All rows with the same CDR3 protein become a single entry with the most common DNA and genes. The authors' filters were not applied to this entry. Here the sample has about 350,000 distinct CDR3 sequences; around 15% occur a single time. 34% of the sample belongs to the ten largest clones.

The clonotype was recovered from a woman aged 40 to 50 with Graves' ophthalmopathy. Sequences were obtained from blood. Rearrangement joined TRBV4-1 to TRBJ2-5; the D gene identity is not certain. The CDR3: CASSQAQETQYF. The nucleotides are TGCGCCAGCAGCCAAGCACAAGAGACCCAGTACTTC.